There are many counts of the clone carrying this TCR beta chain. The data belong to a study of early T cells in non-severe SARS-CoV-2 infection. In TCRdb, the 5' RACE reads were re-called with MiXCR into one record per CDR3 protein. The sample gives 55,000 to 70,000 distinct CDR3 sequences, 4.9% of which show up once; 4.5% to 5.5% is in the top ten. V dropped 4 bases and J dropped 0 bases, with 6 bases sitting between them. Germline V gene data show CDR1 as MNHEY and CDR2 as SMNVEV (reference sequence). CDR3 size: 13 residues. The TCR originated in an adult who was a healthcare worker with PCR-confirmed SARS-CoV-2 infection or an uninfected control (not recorded which). The source material was whole blood. V gene TRBV27 combines with J gene TRBJ1-1; D is uncertain. Here the CDR3 reads CASSYRMNTEAFF. The CDR3 DNA is TGTGCCAGCAGTTATCGGATGAACACTGAAGCTTTCTTT.